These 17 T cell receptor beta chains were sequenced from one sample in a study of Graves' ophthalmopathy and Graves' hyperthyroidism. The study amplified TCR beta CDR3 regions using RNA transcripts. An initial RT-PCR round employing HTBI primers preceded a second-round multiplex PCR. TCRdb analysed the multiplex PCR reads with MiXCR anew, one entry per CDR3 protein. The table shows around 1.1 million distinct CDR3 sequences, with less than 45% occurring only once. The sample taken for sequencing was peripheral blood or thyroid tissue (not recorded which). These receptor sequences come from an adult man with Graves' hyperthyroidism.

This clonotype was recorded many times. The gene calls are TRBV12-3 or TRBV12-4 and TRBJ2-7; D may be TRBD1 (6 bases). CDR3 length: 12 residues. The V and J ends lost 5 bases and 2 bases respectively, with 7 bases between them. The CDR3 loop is CASSGQTYEQYF. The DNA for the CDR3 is TGTGCCAGCAGTGGACAGACCTACGAGCAGTACTTC.

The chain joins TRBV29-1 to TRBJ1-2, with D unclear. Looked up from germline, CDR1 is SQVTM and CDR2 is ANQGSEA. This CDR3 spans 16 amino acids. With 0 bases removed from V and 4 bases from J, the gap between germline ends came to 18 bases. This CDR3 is CSVEDRGTTLGYGYTF. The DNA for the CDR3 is TGCAGCGTTGAAGATCGGGGAACGACCCTTGGCTATGGCTACACCTTC.

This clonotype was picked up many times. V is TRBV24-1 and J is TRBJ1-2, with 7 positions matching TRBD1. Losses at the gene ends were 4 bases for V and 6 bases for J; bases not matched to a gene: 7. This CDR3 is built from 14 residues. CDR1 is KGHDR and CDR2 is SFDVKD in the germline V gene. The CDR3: CATSDPDRFHGYTF. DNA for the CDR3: TGTGCCACCAGTGACCCGGACAGGTTCCATGGCTACACCTTC.

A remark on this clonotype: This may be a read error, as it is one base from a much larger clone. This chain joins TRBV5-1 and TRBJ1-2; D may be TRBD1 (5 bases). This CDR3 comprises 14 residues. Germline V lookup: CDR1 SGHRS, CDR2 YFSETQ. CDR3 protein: CAGSFRDPGLGYTF. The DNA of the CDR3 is TGCGCCGGCAGCTTCCGGGACCCAGGGCTAGGCTACACCTTC.

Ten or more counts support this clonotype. CDR3 sequence reads: CASSLVGSRNTGELFF. CDR3 DNA: TGTGCCAGCAGCTTAGTAGGCAGCAGGAACACCGGGGAGCTGTTTTTT. V gene TRBV7-8 combines with J gene TRBJ2-2; D gene ambiguous. V was clipped by 1 base and J by 1 base, with 10 bases between them. The germline V gene has CDR1 SGHVS and CDR2 FQNEAQ. The CDR3 totals 16 residues.

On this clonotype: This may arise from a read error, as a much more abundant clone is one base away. The CDR3 sequence is CSVITGVVGEQHF. In DNA, the CDR3 is TGCAGCGTGATCACAGGGGTTGTCGGCGAGCAGCACTTC. The rearrangement uses TRBV29-1 and TRBJ2-7; 7 bases are a match to TRBD1. The V gene's germline CDR1 is SQVTM and CDR2 ANQGSEA. The CDR3 covers 13 residues.

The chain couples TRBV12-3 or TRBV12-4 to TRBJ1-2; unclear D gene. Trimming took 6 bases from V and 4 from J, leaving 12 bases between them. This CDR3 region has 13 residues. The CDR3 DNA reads TGTGCCAGCAGCCCCGGTGCTGGCTATGGCTACACCTTC. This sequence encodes CASSPGAGYGYTF.

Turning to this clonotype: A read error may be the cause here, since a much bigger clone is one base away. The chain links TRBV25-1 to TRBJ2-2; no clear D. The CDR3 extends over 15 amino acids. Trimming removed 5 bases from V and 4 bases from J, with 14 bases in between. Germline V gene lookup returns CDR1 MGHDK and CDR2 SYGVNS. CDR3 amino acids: CASSWSTSITGELFF. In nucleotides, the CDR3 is TGTGCCAGCAGTTGGTCCACCTCGATCACCGGGGAGCTGTTTTTT.

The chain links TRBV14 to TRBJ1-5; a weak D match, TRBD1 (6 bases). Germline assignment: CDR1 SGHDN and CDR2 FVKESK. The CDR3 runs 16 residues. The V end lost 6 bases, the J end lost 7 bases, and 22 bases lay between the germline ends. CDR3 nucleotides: TGTGCCAGCAGTTTACAGGGAGATACCTACGAGCAGCCCCAGCATTTT. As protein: CASSLQGDTYEQPQHF.

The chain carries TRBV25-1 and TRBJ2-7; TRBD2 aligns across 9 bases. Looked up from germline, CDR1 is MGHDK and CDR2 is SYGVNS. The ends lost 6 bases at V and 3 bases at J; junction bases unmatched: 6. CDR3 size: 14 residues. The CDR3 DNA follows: TGTGCCAGCAGGCGACTAGCGGTTCACTACGAGCAGTACTTC. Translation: CASRRLAVHYEQYF.

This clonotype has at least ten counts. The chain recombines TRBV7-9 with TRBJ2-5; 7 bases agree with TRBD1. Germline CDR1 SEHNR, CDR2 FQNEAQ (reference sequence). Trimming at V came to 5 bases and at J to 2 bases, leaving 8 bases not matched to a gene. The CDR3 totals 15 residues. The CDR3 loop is CASSATQGLQETQYF. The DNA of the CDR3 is TGTGCCAGCAGCGCCACACAGGGGCTACAAGAGACCCAGTACTTC.

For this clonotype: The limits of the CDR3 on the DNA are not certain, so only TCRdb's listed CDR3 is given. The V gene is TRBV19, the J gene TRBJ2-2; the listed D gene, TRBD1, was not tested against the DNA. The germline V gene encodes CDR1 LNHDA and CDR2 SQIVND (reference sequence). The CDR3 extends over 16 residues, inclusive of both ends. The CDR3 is CASSIFGAGATGELFF.

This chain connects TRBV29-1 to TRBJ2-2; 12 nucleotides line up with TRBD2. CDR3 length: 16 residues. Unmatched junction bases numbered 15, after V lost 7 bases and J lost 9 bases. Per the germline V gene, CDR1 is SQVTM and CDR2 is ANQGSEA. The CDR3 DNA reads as TGCAGCGGCGCGGGGGGGCTAGCGGGGGGGCTTTGGGAGCTGTTTTTT. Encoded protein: CSGAGGLAGGLWELFF.

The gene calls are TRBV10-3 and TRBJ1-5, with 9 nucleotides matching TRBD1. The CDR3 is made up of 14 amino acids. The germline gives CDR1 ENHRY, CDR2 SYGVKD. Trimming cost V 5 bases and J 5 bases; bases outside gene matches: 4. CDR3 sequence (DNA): TGTGCCATCAGTAGGGACAGGGATTATCAGCCCCAGCATTTT. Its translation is CAISRDRDYQPQHF.

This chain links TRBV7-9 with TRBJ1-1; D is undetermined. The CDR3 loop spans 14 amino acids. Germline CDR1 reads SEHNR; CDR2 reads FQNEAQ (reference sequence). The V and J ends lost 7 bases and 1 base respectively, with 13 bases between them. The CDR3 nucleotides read TGTGCCAGCAAGAGACCCCAAACGAACACTGAAGCTTTCTTT. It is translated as CASKRPQTNTEAFF.

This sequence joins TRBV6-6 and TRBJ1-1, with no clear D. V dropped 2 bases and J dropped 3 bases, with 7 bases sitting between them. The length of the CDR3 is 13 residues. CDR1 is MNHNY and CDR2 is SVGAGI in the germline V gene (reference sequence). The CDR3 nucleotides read TGTGCCAGCAGTTACGAGGGAGACACTGAAGCTTTCTTT. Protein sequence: CASSYEGDTEAFF.

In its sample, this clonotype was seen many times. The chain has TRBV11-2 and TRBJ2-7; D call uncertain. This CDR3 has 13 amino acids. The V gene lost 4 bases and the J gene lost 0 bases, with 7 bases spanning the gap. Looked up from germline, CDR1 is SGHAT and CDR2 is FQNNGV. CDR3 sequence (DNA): TGTGCCAGCAGCTCGCCAAGCTCCTACGAGCAGTACTTC. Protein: CASSSPSSYEQYF.